This T cell receptor beta chain was recorded in a study of T cells in Graves' hyperthyroidism and ophthalmopathy. This clonotype has ten or more counts. Amplification yielded TCR beta CDR3 regions, with RNA transcripts as the source. The primer set for the first-round RT-PCR of the TCR CDR3 was HTBI. TCRdb fed the multiplex PCR reads into MiXCR, producing one record per CDR3 protein. The data contain nearly 600,000 distinct CDR3 sequences, roughly 14% of them singletons. Between the trimmed V and J ends, which lost 2 bases and 4 bases, there was a span of 6 bases. This CDR3 has 12 residues. Germline V gives CDR1 GTSNPN, CDR2 SVGIG (reference sequence).

The sequencing sample was made of blood. This receptor was taken from a woman aged 25 to 45 with Graves' hyperthyroidism that later progressed to Graves' ophthalmopathy. This chain uses TRBV30 with TRBJ1-3; D is uncertain. This CDR3 is CAWSSQGNTIYF. For the CDR3, the DNA is TGTGCCTGGAGTTCACAGGGAAACACCATATATTTT.